A selection of T cell receptor beta chains follows, all from one sample in a study of CD8 T cells in ankylosing spondylitis. TCRdb recomputed calls from the 5' RACE reads with MiXCR, one row per CDR3 protein. The data contain 150,000 to 250,000 distinct CDR3 sequences, around 13% of them singletons. Sequenced input: blood, either unsorted or a sorted T cell fraction (not recorded which). Receptors were obtained from a male donor with ankylosing spondylitis or in good health (not recorded which). Each CDR3 is given with its conserved first and last residue. The D gene is left open where the match is weak. Not every row has a clone size; where given, it reads once, few, many or a size class.

j_gene,v_gene,d_gene,abundance,CDR3nt,CDR3aa
TRBJ2-2,TRBV6-1,-,few,TGTGCCAGCACCTTTTCACGGAACACCGGGGAGCTGTTTTTT,CASTFSRNTGELFF
TRBJ1-2,TRBV20-1,-,few,TGCAGTGCTACAAACCCGGGGTGGTCCGACTATGGCTACACCTTC,CSATNPGWSDYGYTF
TRBJ2-5,TRBV3-1,TRBD2,-,TGTGCCGGAGGGACTACTGATGGGGAGACCCAGTACTTC,CAGGTTDGETQYF
TRBJ2-1,TRBV6-1,TRBD2,-,TGTGCCAGCGGTGAGGCGGGGGGTGGAGTCAATGAGCAGTTCTTC,CASGEAGGGVNEQFF
TRBJ2-7,TRBV5-1,TRBD1,many,TGCGCCAGCAGCTCGGGACAGGGGGCCCACGAGCAGTACTTC,CASSSGQGAHEQYF
TRBJ2-1,TRBV11-2,-,-,TGTGCCAGCAGCTCCCCCCGCGGACTTCACAATGAGCAGTTCTTC,CASSSPRGLHNEQFF
TRBJ2-1,TRBV20-1,TRBD2,many,TGCAGTGCCCTCGGGACTAGCGAGAGGAAACACAATGAGCAGTTCTTC,CSALGTSERKHNEQFF
TRBJ2-7,TRBV24-1,-,-,TGTGCCACCAGTGACCCGACAGCATACGAGCAGTACTTC,CATSDPTAYEQYF
TRBJ1-5,TRBV3-1,TRBD1,-,TGTGCCAGCAGCAGGACAGGGGACAATCAGCCCCAGCATTTT,CASSRTGDNQPQHF
TRBJ2-1,TRBV11-3,-,-,TGTGCCAGCAGCTTAGATGACCTAGTCAGTGAGCAGTTCTTC,CASSLDDLVSEQFF
TRBJ2-1,TRBV9,-,many,TGTGCCAGCAGCCCCTGGCCCAATGAGCAGTTCTTC,CASSPWPNEQFF
TRBJ1-5,TRBV12-3/TRBV12-4,-,-,TGTGCCAGCAGTTTGCCGGGATCCAATCAGCCCCAGCATTTT,CASSLPGSNQPQHF
TRBJ1-1,TRBV7-9,-,few,TGTGCCAGCAGCTTATCCGACACTGAAGCTTTCTTT,CASSLSDTEAFF
TRBJ2-5,TRBV7-9,-,-,TGTGCCAGCAGACCCCAAGTGGCAGAGACCCAGTACTTC,CASRPQVAETQYF
TRBJ2-3,TRBV10-2,-,-,TGCGCCAGCAGTCGGCAGGGGGGTTCGGGTGCCACAGATACGCAGTATTTT,CASSRQGGSGATDTQYF
TRBJ2-5,TRBV20-1,TRBD2,-,TGCAGTGCGCAGACTAGCGGGGGGGCCCAAGAGACCCAGTACTTC,CSAQTSGGAQETQYF
TRBJ1-2,TRBV12-3/TRBV12-4,TRBD1,-,TGTGCCAGCAGCCACTCGGACAGGGAGGGAGAGTGGGTTTATGGCTACACCTTC,CASSHSDREGEWVYGYTF
TRBJ2-3,TRBV7-9,-,many,TGTGCCAGCAGCTTAGTCGGTGGTACAGATACGCAGTATTTT,CASSLVGGTDTQYF
TRBJ2-2,TRBV6-4,TRBD1,few,TGTGCCAGCAGCCCCACAGGGGGATGGGACACCGGGGAGCTGTTTTTT,CASSPTGGWDTGELFF
TRBJ2-3,TRBV4-1,TRBD2,few,TGCGCCAGCAGCGGAGCGGGAGTCCCCTACGGTAGCACAGATACGCAGTATTTT,CASSGAGVPYGSTDTQYF
TRBJ2-3,TRBV3-1,-,-,TGTGCCAGCAGCCAACGGGGCAGCACAGATACGCAGTATTTT,CASSQRGSTDTQYF
TRBJ2-3,TRBV5-4,TRBD2,few,TGTGCCAGCAGCTTTAGCGGGGGGACTGCAGATACGCAGTATTTT,CASSFSGGTADTQYF
TRBJ2-1,TRBV3-1,TRBD2,few,TGTGCCAGCAGCCAAGATTTTCGGGGGGGGGCAAACAATGAGCAGTTCTTC,CASSQDFRGGANNEQFF
TRBJ2-7,TRBV7-2,-,-,TGTGCCAGCAGCATATCAGCAGCGGAGTACGAGCAGTACTTC,CASSISAAEYEQYF
TRBJ2-5,TRBV12-3/TRBV12-4,TRBD1,many,TGTGCCAGCAGTCAATGGACAGGGGTGACGGAGACCCAGTACTTC,CASSQWTGVTETQYF
TRBJ2-3,TRBV20-1,-,many,TGCAGTGCGCTCGGGCCCACAGATACGCAGTATTTT,CSALGPTDTQYF
TRBJ2-1,TRBV5-6,-,-,TGTGCCAGCAGCTTGGGGTCTAGCATTTCCTTCAATGAGCAGTTCTTC,CASSLGSSISFNEQFF
TRBJ2-1,TRBV7-9,TRBD2,-,TGTGCCAGCATCCCCAGGGTCTACGGGGGGTACAATGAGCAGTTCTTC,CASIPRVYGGYNEQFF
TRBJ1-2,TRBV2,-,few,TGTGCCAGCAATCAACCGACGGGGGGGAACTATGGCTACACCTTC,CASNQPTGGNYGYTF
TRBJ2-7,TRBV5-1,-,many,TGCGCCAGCAGCTTGTCACAAACCTACGAGCAGTACTTC,CASSLSQTYEQYF
TRBJ2-2,TRBV24-1,-,-,TGTGCCACCAGTGGTACTACGACCGGGGAGCTGTTTTTT,CATSGTTTGELFF
TRBJ2-5,TRBV11-2,-,few,TGTGCCAGCAGCTTAGAGCAGGGAGGAGAGACCCAGTACTTC,CASSLEQGGETQYF
TRBJ2-3,TRBV9,TRBD1,-,TGTGCCAGCAGCCCTAGCCTGACCAGGGGGCCCCCCACAGATACGCAGTATTTT,CASSPSLTRGPPTDTQYF
TRBJ1-4,TRBV4-1,TRBD1,many,TGCGCCAGCAGCCGAGGGGCCGGGACAGTAGAAAAACTGTTTTTT,CASSRGAGTVEKLFF
TRBJ2-3,TRBV27,-,-,TGTGCCAGCAGTTTCCCGGGACTAGATACGCAGTATTTT,CASSFPGLDTQYF
TRBJ1-1,TRBV12-3/TRBV12-4,TRBD1,few,TGTGCCAGCAGTTACAGGGGGCAGAACACTGAAGCTTTCTTT,CASSYRGQNTEAFF
TRBJ2-7,TRBV10-3,-,many,TGTGCCATCAGGACGCCAACCTACGAGCAGTACTTC,CAIRTPTYEQYF
TRBJ1-3,TRBV9,TRBD1,few,TGTGCCAGCAGCTCCCGGGACAGGGGCTCTGGAAACACCATATATTTT,CASSSRDRGSGNTIYF
TRBJ2-1,TRBV29-1,TRBD2,many,TGCAGCGTTGGGACTAGCGGGAGGAGTGAGCAGTTCTTC,CSVGTSGRSEQFF
TRBJ2-2,TRBV10-3,-,-,TGTGCCATCAGTCGCCTCCGGGGGGCGGACACCGGGGAGCTGTTTTTT,CAISRLRGADTGELFF
TRBJ2-3,TRBV2,TRBD2,-,TGTGCCAGCAGTGACCTCAGCGGGGTAAGCACAGATACGCAGTATTTT,CASSDLSGVSTDTQYF
TRBJ2-3,TRBV20-1,-,-,TGCAGTGCTAGAGGGGAGTACACAGATACGCAGTATTTT,CSARGEYTDTQYF
TRBJ2-3,TRBV5-5,-,-,TGTGCCAGCAGCTTCGTAGGTCCGAGCACAGATACGCAGTATTTT,CASSFVGPSTDTQYF
TRBJ2-1,TRBV12-3/TRBV12-4,TRBD2,many,TGTGCCAGCAGTTTATTGGGGGGGAATGAGCAGTTCTTC,CASSLLGGNEQFF
TRBJ2-1,TRBV20-1,TRBD2,few,TGCAGTGCCCCCACCCGGGACTACTACAATGAGCAGTTCTTC,CSAPTRDYYNEQFF
TRBJ1-2,TRBV11-2,TRBD1,few,TGTGCCAGCAGCACCTACAGGGGCGGCTACACCTTC,CASSTYRGGYTF
TRBJ2-1,TRBV12-3/TRBV12-4,TRBD1,few,TGTGCCAGCAGTTCCTGGGACAGGGAGGAGGAGCAGTTCTTC,CASSSWDREEEQFF
TRBJ1-6,TRBV27,-,-,TGTGCCAGCAGTTTAAGGGGTGTGACGGGCTCACCCCTCCACTTT,CASSLRGVTGSPLHF
TRBJ1-2,TRBV7-8,TRBD1,few,TGTGCCAGCAGCTCCGGACAGGGTCTAGGCTATGGCTACACCTTC,CASSSGQGLGYGYTF
TRBJ2-1,TRBV7-9,-,-,TGTGCCAGCAAGGGGCGAGACGGTTACAATGAGCAGTTCTTC,CASKGRDGYNEQFF
TRBJ2-1,TRBV20-1,-,few,TGCAGTGCTAGAGATGTGGGGGCCTACAATGAGCAGTTCTTC,CSARDVGAYNEQFF
TRBJ2-7,TRBV30,-,few,TGTGCCTGGAGTGAGAGTAGCGCGTGGGAGCAGTACTTC,CAWSESSAWEQYF
TRBJ2-7,TRBV4-2,TRBD2,-,TGTGCCAGCAGCGTTAGCGGGGACTACGAGCAGTACTTC,CASSVSGDYEQYF
TRBJ2-5,TRBV7-9,-,few,TGTGCCAGCAGCTTAGCGGGGGTCCAGTACTTC,CASSLAGVQYF
TRBJ1-6,TRBV7-2,TRBD1,few,TGTGCCAGCAGCTTAGGGACAGGTCTATCACCCCTCCACTTT,CASSLGTGLSPLHF
TRBJ2-7,TRBV7-2,-,few,TGTGCCAGCAGCTTAGGGACGAGCAGTCCCTACGAGCAGTACTTC,CASSLGTSSPYEQYF
TRBJ2-7,TRBV10-2,-,many,TGCGCCAGCAGGTCCGACCTTTCCTACGAGCAGTACTTC,CASRSDLSYEQYF
TRBJ1-5,TRBV27,TRBD1,-,TGTGCCAGCAGTTTATCGACCAGGGGGTATCAGCCCCAGCATTTT,CASSLSTRGYQPQHF
TRBJ2-7,TRBV4-1,-,once,TGCGCCAGCAGCCAACTAGGAGGCGAGCAGTACTTC,CASSQLGGEQYF